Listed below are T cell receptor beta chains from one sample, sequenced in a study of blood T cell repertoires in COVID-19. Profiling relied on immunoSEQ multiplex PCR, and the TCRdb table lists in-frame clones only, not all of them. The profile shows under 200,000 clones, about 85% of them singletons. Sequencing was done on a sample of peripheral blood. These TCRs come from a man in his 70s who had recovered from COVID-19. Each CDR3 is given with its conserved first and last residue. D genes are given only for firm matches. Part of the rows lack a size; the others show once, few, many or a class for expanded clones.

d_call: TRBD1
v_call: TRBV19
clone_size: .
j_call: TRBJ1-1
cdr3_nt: TGTGCCAGTAGTAAATCCGGGACAGTGTTTGCGGAAGCTGAAGCTTTCTTT
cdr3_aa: CASSKSGTVFAEAEAFF

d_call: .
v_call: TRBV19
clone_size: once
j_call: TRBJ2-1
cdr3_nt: TGTGCCAGTAGTATCTCTTCTCTAAACTCCTACAATGAGCAGTTCTTC
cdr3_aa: CASSISSLNSYNEQFF

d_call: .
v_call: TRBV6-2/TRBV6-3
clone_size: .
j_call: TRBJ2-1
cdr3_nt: TGTGCCAGCAGTCTTCGGGAGAATGAGCAGTTCTTC
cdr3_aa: CASSLRENEQFF

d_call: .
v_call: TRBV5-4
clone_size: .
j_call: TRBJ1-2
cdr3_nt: TGTGCCAGCAGCTTGCAGGGAGGCTATGGCTACACCTTC
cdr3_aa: CASSLQGGYGYTF

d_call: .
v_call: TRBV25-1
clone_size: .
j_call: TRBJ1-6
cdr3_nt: TGTGCCAGCAGTGAAAGCCAGGGGTTCTCCTATAATTCACCCCTCCACTTT
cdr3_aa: CASSESQGFSYNSPLHF

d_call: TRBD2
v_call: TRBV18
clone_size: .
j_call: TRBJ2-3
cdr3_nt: TGTGCCAGCTCACGACGGACTAGCGGTCATGCCACAGATACGCAGTATTTT
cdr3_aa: CASSRRTSGHATDTQYF

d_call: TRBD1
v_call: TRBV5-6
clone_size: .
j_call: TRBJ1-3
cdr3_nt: TGTGCCAGCAGCAATACAGGGGCTGGAAACACCATATATTTT
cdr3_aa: CASSNTGAGNTIYF

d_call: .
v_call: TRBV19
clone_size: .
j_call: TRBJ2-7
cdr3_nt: TGTGCCAGTAGTATGAGACCTTCTTCGGGGAGCTACGAGCAGTACTTC
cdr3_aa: CASSMRPSSGSYEQYF

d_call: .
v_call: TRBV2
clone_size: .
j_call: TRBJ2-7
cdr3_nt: TGTGCCAGCAGTGAATTGGCTAGCTTCGAGCAGTACTTC
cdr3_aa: CASSELASFEQYF

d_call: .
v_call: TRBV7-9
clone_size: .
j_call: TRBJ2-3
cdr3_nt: TGTGCCAGCATGGGCGGGAGCACAGATACGCAGTATTTT
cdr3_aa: CASMGGSTDTQYF

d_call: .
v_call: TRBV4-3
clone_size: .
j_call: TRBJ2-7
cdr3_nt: TGCGCCAGCAGCCAAGAAATACGGACAGCCTACGAGCAGTACTTC
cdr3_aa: CASSQEIRTAYEQYF

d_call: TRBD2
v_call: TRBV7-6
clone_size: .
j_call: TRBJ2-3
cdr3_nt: TGTGCCAGCACCCTCGGGACTAGCGGGACTAAAACAGATACGCAGTATTTT
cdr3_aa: CASTLGTSGTKTDTQYF

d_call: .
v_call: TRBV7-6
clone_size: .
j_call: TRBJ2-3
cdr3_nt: TGTGCCAGCAGCACTTCTTCAGGAGCGGGTATCACAGATACGCAGTATTTT
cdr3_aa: CASSTSSGAGITDTQYF

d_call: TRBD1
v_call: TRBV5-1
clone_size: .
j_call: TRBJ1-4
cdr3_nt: TGCGCCAGCAGCTCAACCGGGACAGGGGACGAAAAACTGTTTTTT
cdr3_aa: CASSSTGTGDEKLFF

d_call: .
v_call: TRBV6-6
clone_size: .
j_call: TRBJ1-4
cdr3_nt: TGTGCCACCTCGCCGGGGGGCGCGGAAAAACTGTTTTTT
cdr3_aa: CATSPGGAEKLFF

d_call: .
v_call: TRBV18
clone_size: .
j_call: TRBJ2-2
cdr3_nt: TGTGCCAGCTCGCAGGGTACGAACACCGGGGAGCTGTTTTTT
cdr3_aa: CASSQGTNTGELFF

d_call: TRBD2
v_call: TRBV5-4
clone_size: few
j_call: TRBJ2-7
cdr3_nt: TGTGCCAGCAGCTTCGGAGGACTAGCGGGGACTCGCGAGCAGTACTTC
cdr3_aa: CASSFGGLAGTREQYF

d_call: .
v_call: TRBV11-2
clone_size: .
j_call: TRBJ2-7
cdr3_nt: TGTGCCAGCAGCCATAAACAGGGCGAGCAGTACTTC
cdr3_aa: CASSHKQGEQYF

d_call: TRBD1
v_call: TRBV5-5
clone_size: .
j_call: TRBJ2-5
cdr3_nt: TGTGCCAGCGGACCCCCAGGGGGCCAAGAGACCCAGTACTTC
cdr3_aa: CASGPPGGQETQYF

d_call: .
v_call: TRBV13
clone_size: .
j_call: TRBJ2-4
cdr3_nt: TGTGCCAGCAGCTTGAGCTATACGGAGAAAAACATTCAGTACTTC
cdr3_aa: CASSLSYTEKNIQYF

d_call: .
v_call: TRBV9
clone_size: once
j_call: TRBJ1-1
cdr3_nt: TGTGCCAGCAGCGTAGGCGCGGAAAACACTGAAGCTTTCTTT
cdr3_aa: CASSVGAENTEAFF

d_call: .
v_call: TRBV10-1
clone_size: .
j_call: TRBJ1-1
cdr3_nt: TGCGCCAGCAGGGAGACGGTGAACACTGAAGCTTTCTTT
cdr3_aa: CASRETVNTEAFF

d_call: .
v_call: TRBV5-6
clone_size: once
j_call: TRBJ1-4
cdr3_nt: TGTGCCAGCAGCTCAGGGAATAGGGAAAAACTGTTTTTT
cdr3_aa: CASSSGNREKLFF

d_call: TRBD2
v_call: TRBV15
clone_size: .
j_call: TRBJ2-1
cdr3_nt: TGTGCCACCAGCAGAGATGGGACTAGCGGGATGTTATACAATGAGCAGTTCTTC
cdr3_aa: CATSRDGTSGMLYNEQFF

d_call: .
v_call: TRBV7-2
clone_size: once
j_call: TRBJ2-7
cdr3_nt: TGTGCCAGCAGCTCCTCCTATGAGGGCGAGCAGTACTTC
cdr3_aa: CASSSSYEGEQYF

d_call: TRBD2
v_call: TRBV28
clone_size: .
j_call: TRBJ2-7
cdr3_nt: TGTGCCAGCAGTCTCGGGACTACCGTTTACGAGCAGTACTTC
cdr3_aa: CASSLGTTVYEQYF

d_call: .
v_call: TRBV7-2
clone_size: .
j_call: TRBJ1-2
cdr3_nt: TGTGCCAGCAGCTTACAGTCAGACATCTATGGCTACACCTTC
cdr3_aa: CASSLQSDIYGYTF

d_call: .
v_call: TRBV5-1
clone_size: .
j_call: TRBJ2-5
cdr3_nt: TGCGCCAGCAGCTGGGGTTGGAGCGCGGAGGGAGAGACCCAGTACTTC
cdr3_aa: CASSWGWSAEGETQYF

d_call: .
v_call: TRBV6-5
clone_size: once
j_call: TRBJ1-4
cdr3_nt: TGTGCCAGCAGTTACTCGAACGAGAATGAAAAACTGTTTTTT
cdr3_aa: CASSYSNENEKLFF

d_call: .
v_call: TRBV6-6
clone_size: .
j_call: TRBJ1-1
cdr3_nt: TGTGCCAGCAGTTCCCGAGTGGACTTTCACACTGAAGCTTTCTTT
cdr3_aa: CASSSRVDFHTEAFF

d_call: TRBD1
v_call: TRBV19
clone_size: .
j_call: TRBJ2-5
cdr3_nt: TGTGCCAGTAGTATCGGCGGGACAGGGGCTCAAGAGACCCAGTACTTC
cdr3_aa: CASSIGGTGAQETQYF

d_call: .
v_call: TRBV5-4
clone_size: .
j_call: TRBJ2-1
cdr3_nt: TGTGCCAGCAGCAATAGACAGGGAGGCAATGAGCAGTTCTTC
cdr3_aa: CASSNRQGGNEQFF

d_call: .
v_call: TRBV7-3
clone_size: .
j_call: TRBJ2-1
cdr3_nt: TGTGCCAGCAGCTTAACGCTGAGTCGCTACAATGAGCAGTTCTTC
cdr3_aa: CASSLTLSRYNEQFF

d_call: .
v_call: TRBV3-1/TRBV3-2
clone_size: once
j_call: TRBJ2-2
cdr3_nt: TGTGCCAGCAGCCAAGGACTGTGGGGAGATAGGGCCGGGGAGCTGTTTTTT
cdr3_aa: CASSQGLWGDRAGELFF